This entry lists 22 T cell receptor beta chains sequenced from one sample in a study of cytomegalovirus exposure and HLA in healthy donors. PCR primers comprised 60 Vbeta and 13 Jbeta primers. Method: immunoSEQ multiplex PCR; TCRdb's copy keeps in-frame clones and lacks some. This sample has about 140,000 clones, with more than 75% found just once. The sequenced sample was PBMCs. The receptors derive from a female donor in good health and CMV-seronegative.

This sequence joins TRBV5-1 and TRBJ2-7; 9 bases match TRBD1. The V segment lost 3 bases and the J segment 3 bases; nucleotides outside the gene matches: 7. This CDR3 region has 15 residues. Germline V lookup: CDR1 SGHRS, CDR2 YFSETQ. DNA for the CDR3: TGCGCCAGCAGCTCAGCCGGGACAGGGTTCTACGAGCAGTACTTC. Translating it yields CASSSAGTGFYEQYF.

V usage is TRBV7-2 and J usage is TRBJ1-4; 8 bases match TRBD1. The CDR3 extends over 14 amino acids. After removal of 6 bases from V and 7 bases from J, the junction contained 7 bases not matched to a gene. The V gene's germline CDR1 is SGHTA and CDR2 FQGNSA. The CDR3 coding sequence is TGTGCCAGCAGGCCGACAGGGGCCGTTGAAAAACTGTTTTTT. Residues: CASRPTGAVEKLFF.

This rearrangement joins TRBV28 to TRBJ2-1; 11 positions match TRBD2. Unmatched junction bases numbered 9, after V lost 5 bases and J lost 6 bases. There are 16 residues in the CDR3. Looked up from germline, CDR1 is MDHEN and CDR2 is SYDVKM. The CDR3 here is CASSPLNLAGGNEQFF. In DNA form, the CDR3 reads TGTGCCAGCAGTCCATTAAATCTAGCGGGGGGCAATGAGCAGTTCTTC.

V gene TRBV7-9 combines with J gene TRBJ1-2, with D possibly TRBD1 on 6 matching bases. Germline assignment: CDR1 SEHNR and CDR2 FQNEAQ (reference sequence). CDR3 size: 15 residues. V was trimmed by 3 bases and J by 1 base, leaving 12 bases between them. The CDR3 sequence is CASSFSTGVNYGYTF. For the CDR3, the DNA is TGTGCCAGCAGCTTCTCGACAGGAGTTAACTATGGCTACACCTTC.

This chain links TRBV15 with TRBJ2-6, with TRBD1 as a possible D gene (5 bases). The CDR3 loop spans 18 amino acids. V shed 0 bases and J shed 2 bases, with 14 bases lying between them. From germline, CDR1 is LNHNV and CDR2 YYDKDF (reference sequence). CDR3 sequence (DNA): TGTGCCACCAGCAGAGACAGGGAAGGGCTCCCTGGGGCCAACGTCCTGACTTTC. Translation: CATSRDREGLPGANVLTF.

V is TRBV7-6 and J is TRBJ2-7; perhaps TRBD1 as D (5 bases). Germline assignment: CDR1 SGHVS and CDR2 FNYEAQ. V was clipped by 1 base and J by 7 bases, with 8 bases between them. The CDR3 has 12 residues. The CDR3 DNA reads TGTGCCAGCAGCTTAGAAGGGGATGAGCAGTACTTC. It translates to CASSLEGDEQYF.

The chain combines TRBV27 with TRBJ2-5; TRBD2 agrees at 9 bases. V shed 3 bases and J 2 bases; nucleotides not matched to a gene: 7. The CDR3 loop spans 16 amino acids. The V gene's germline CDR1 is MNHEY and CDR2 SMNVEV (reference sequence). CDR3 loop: CASSFAGGPGQETQYF. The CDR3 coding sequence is TGTGCCAGCAGTTTTGCGGGAGGGCCAGGGCAAGAGACCCAGTACTTC.

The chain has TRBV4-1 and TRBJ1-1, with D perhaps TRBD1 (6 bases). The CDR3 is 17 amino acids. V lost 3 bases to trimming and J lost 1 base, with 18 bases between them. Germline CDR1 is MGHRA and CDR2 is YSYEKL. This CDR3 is CASSQVFNRATNTEAFF. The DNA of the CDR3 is TGCGCCAGCAGCCAGGTATTTAACAGGGCCACGAACACTGAAGCTTTCTTT.

The CDR3 loop is CASSLRTGGNTEAFF. DNA of the CDR3: TGCGCCAGCAGCCTGAGGACAGGGGGGAACACTGAAGCTTTCTTT. V is TRBV5-1 and J is TRBJ1-1; 10 positions agree with TRBD1. Germline V gives CDR1 SGHRS, CDR2 YFSETQ. V lost 4 bases and J lost 1; bases outside the gene matches: 4. The CDR3 has 15 residues.

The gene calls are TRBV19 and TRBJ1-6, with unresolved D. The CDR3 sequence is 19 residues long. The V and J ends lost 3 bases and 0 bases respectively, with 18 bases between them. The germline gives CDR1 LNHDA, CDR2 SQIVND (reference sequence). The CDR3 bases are TGTGCCAGTAGTATGGGTATGCTCACGGAGACCTCCTATAATTCACCCCTCCACTTT. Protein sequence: CASSMGMLTETSYNSPLHF.

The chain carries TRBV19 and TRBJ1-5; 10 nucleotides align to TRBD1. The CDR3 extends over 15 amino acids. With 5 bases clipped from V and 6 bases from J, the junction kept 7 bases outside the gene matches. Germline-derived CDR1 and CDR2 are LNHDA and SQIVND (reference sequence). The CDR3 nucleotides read TGTGCCAGTAGTTCCCGGGACAGGGGCGGTCAGCCCCAGCATTTT. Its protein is CASSSRDRGGQPQHF.

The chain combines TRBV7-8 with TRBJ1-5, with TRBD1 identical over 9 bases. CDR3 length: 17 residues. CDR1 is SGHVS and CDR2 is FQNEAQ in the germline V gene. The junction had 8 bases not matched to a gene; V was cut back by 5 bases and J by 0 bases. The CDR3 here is CASSLNRDRASNQPQHF. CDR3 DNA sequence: TGTGCCAGCAGCCTCAACCGGGACAGGGCTAGCAATCAGCCCCAGCATTTT.

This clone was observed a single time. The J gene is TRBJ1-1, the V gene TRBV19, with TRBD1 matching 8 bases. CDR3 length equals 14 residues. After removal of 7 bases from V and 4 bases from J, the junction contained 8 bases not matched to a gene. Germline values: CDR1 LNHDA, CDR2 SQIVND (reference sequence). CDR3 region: CASTMEQGATEAFF. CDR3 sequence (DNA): TGTGCCAGTACCATGGAGCAGGGGGCCACTGAAGCTTTCTTT.

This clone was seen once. CDR3 coding DNA: TGTGCCAGCAGTCCGGGACTAGGAGGGAGCACAGATACGCAGTATTTT. It encodes CASSPGLGGSTDTQYF. The chain uses TRBV2 and TRBJ2-3; 8 nucleotides agree with TRBD2. In germline, CDR1 is SNHLY, CDR2 FYNNEI. V shed 5 bases, J shed 0 bases, and the junction held 7 bases outside the gene matches. This CDR3 has 16 residues.

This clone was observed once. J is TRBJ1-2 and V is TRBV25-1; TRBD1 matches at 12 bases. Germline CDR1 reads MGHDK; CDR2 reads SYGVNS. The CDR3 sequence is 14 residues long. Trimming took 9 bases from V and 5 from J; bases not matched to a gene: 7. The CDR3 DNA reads TGTGCCAGTTCTCTGGGACAGGGGGCTTATGGCTACACCTTC. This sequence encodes CASSLGQGAYGYTF.

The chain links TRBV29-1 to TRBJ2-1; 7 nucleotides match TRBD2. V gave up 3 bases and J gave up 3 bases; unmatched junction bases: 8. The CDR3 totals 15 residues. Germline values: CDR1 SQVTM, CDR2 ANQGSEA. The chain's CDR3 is CSVDRGGSVYNEQFF. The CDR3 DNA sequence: TGCAGCGTTGACCGCGGCGGGAGCGTCTACAATGAGCAGTTCTTC.

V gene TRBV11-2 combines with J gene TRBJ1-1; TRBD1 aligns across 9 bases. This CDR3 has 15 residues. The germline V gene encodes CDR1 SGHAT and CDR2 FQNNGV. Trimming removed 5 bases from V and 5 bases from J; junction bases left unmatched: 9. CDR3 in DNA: TGTGCCAGCAGCCTTAACAGGGGGCGGAGGACTGAAGCTTTCTTT. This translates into CASSLNRGRRTEAFF.

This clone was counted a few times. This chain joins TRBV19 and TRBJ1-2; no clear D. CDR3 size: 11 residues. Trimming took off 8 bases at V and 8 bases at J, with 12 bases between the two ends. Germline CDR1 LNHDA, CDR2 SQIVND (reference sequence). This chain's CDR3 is CASRTGNGYTF. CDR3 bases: TGTGCCAGTCGGACGGGGAACGGCTACACCTTC.

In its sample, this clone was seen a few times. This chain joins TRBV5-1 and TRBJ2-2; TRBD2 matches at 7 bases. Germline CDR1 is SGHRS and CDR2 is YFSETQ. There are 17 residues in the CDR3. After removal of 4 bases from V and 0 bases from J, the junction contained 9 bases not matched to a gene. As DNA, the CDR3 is TGCGCCAGCAGCCTCCCTCGGGGGGAAGCGAACACCGGGGAGCTGTTTTTT. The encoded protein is CASSLPRGEANTGELFF.

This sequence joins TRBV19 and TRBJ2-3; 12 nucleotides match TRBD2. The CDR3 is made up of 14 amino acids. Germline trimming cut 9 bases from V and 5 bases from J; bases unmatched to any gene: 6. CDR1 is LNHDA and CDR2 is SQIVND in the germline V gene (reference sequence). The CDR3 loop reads CASVRTSGVDTQYF. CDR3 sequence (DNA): TGTGCCAGCGTCCGGACTAGCGGGGTAGATACGCAGTATTTT.

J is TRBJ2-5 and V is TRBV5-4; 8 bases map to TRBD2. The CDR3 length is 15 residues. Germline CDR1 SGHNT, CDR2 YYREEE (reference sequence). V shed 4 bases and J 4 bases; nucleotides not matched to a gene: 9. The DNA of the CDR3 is TGTGCCAGCAGCCTCCCCGGGGGGGGTAGAGAGACCCAGTACTTC. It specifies CASSLPGGGRETQYF.

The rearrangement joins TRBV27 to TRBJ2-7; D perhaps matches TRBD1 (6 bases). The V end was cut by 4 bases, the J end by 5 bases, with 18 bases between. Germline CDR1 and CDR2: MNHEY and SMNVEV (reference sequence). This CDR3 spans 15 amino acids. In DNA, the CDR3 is TGTGCCAGCAGTTCGAACCCCAGGGGTCTGAACGAGCAGTACTTC. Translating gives CASSSNPRGLNEQYF.